The 17 T cell receptor beta chains reported below all come from one sample, sequenced in a study of human T cells and chemical hapten exposure. TCRdb re-analysed the RACE reads in MiXCR, keeping a single row per CDR3 protein. The table lists 190,000 or so distinct CDR3 sequences, around 23% of them singletons. Time point specified: patch test 3, about 24 weeks after DPC sensitization. Treatment described: therapeutic diphenylcyclopropenone sensitization with weekly scalp DPC. The input for sequencing was whole blood, taken in connection with sensitization to the hapten diphenylcyclopropenone (DPC). These TCRs come from a woman aged 35 to 49 with alopecia areata. Some clones in this sample may be carry-over from other donors' samples.

There are many counts of this clonotype. The chain joins TRBV9 to TRBJ2-3; D unclear. This CDR3 spans 13 amino acids. Trimming removed 4 bases from V and 1 base from J, with 7 bases in between. Germline lookup yields CDR1 SGDLS and CDR2 YYNGEE. The CDR3 is CASSLEGTDTQYF. CDR3 DNA sequence: TGTGCCAGCAGCCTCGAAGGCACAGATACGCAGTATTTT.

This clonotype was observed at least ten times. The chain couples TRBV12-3 or TRBV12-4 to TRBJ1-1, with D perhaps matching TRBD1 (5 bases). The CDR3 totals 13 residues. V gave up 3 bases and J gave up 1 base, with 6 bases separating them. Written as DNA, the CDR3 is TGTGCCAGCAGTTTTGGGGGGAACACTGAAGCTTTCTTT. Protein product: CASSFGGNTEAFF.

This chain joins TRBV29-1 and TRBJ2-5, with 7 bases that match TRBD2. Germline CDR1 is SQVTM and CDR2 is ANQGSEA. The CDR3 contains 13 residues. V was clipped by 5 bases and J by 4 bases; unmatched bases: 7. The chain's CDR3 is CSVSGGARETQYF. The CDR3 DNA reads as TGCAGCGTTTCGGGAGGCGCCCGAGAGACCCAGTACTTC.

This clonotype was seen more than once but under ten times. The rearrangement links TRBV7-8 to TRBJ1-1; a possible D gene is TRBD1 (5 bases). Trimming left V 2 bases short and J 6 bases short, with 13 bases between. The CDR3 sequence is 14 residues long. Per the germline V gene, CDR1 is SGHVS and CDR2 is FQNEAQ. DNA of the CDR3: TGTGCCAGCAGCTTACCCGGACGGGGACCTGAAGCTTTCTTT. Residues: CASSLPGRGPEAFF.

This clonotype was found a few times. The chain uses TRBV29-1 and TRBJ1-1; D not resolved. CDR1 is SQVTM and CDR2 is ANQGSEA in the germline V gene. Trimming left V 0 bases short and J 1 base short, with 9 bases between. The CDR3 has 14 amino acids. The CDR3 region is CSVEDHSRNTEAFF. The DNA of the CDR3 is TGCAGCGTTGAAGATCATTCGAGGAACACTGAAGCTTTCTTT.

This sequence joins TRBV12-3 or TRBV12-4 and TRBJ2-1; D is perhaps TRBD1 or TRBD2 (5 bases each). With 2 bases removed from V and 6 bases from J, the gap between germline ends came to 8 bases. This CDR3 is 13 amino acids long. The CDR3 nucleotides read TGTGCCAGCAGTTTATCCGGGACCAATGAGCAGTTCTTC. This translates into CASSLSGTNEQFF.

The V call is TRBV7-2, the J call TRBJ2-1; 9 bases fit TRBD1. Germline CDR1 reads SGHTA; CDR2 reads FQGNSA. With V trimmed by 2 bases and J by 8 bases, 13 bases remained unmatched. The CDR3 totals 17 residues. CDR3 amino acids: CASSLRFGTGRSDEQFF. CDR3 nucleotides: TGTGCCAGCAGCTTACGTTTTGGGACAGGGCGTAGTGATGAGCAGTTCTTC.

The CDR3 nucleotides are TGCGCCAGCAGCTTGGTTAGCGGGAGCTCCTACGAGCAGTACTTC. Amino acids: CASSLVSGSSYEQYF. V usage is TRBV5-1 and J usage is TRBJ2-7; 9 bases are shared with TRBD2. V was pared by 0 bases and J by 0 bases, with 1 base of the junction left unmatched. Per germline, CDR1 SGHRS and CDR2 YFSETQ. The CDR3 has 15 residues.

This clonotype was counted a few times. The chain carries TRBV7-9 and TRBJ2-7; TRBD1 might be the D (6 bases). Germline V lookup: CDR1 SEHNR, CDR2 FQNEAQ (reference sequence). The V end was cut by 5 bases, the J end by 4 bases, with 15 bases between. The CDR3 extends over 14 amino acids. CDR3 loop: CASSPRGPGYEQYF. In DNA form, the CDR3 reads TGTGCCAGCAGCCCCAGGGGTCCCGGGTACGAGCAGTACTTC.

This clonotype has just a few counts. V is TRBV5-1 and J is TRBJ2-1; no clear D. The V and J ends lost 1 base and 9 bases respectively, with 11 bases between them. This CDR3 spans 13 amino acids. Germline-derived CDR1 and CDR2 are SGHRS and YFSETQ. The chain's CDR3 is CASSLTRNTEQFF. The DNA of the CDR3 is TGCGCCAGCAGCTTGACCCGGAACACTGAGCAGTTCTTC.

This clonotype came up a few times. The gene calls are TRBV4-3 and TRBJ2-7, with no clear D. The CDR3 is 15 amino acids. Germline assignment: CDR1 LGHNA and CDR2 YSLEER. V was shortened by 1 base and J by 2 bases, with 12 bases between the two germline ends. Here the CDR3 DNA reads TGCGCCAGCAGCCAAGGTATAGGGTCCACCTACGAGCAGTACTTC. It is translated as CASSQGIGSTYEQYF.

This sequence joins TRBV15 and TRBJ2-1, with unresolved D. Between the trimmed V and J ends, which lost 1 base and 2 bases, there was a span of 12 bases. The CDR3 sequence is 16 residues long. Germline assignment: CDR1 LNHNV and CDR2 YYDKDF (reference sequence). CDR3 region: CATSRASANTYNEQFF. CDR3 nucleotides: TGTGCCACCAGCAGAGCGAGCGCAAACACCTACAATGAGCAGTTCTTC.

This clonotype was counted at least ten times. This sequence joins TRBV11-2 and TRBJ2-1; no reliable D call. Trimming took off 5 bases at V and 0 bases at J, with 20 bases between the two ends. The V gene's germline CDR1 is SGHAT and CDR2 FQNNGV. The CDR3 sequence is 18 residues long. The DNA for the CDR3 is TGTGCCAGCAGCCACTTTTCGGGCAGAAGGAGCTCCTACAATGAGCAGTTCTTC. Its translation: CASSHFSGRRSSYNEQFF.

The sample holds a few counts of this clonotype. The CDR3 DNA reads as TGTGCCAGCAGCAAGAGACAGGGTTCAGATACGCAGTATTTT. Its translation: CASSKRQGSDTQYF. The rearrangement links TRBV6-5 to TRBJ2-3; 7 bases line up with TRBD1. Looked up from germline, CDR1 is MNHEY and CDR2 is SVGAGI. V trimming: 6 bases; J trimming: 4 bases; junction bases outside the gene matches: 7. This CDR3 contains 14 residues.

This clonotype has ten or more counts. V and J are TRBV20-1 and TRBJ2-1; 10 nucleotides match TRBD2. Germline lookup yields CDR1 DFQATT and CDR2 SNEGSKA (reference sequence). This CDR3 is built from 16 residues. In DNA form, the CDR3 reads TGCAGGGCCAGCGGGGGGGGCGGGAGGATTAGCGATGAGCAGTTCTTC. Protein: CRASGGGGRISDEQFF.

The chain recombines TRBV28 with TRBJ2-1; 9 nucleotides line up with TRBD2. V was pared by 5 bases and J by 6 bases, with 8 bases of the junction left unmatched. Germline V lookup: CDR1 MDHEN, CDR2 SYDVKM. This CDR3 has 15 amino acids. The CDR3 coding sequence is TGTGCCAGCAGTCCCCTAGCGGGAACTTCCAATGAGCAGTTCTTC. As protein: CASSPLAGTSNEQFF.

This chain uses TRBV4-3 with TRBJ2-2, with D possibly TRBD2 on 6 matching bases. Trimming stripped 0 bases from V and 8 bases from J, with 10 bases between. The CDR3 has 14 amino acids. Per germline, CDR1 LGHNA and CDR2 YSLEER. For the CDR3, the DNA is TGCGCCAGCAGCCAAGAACCAGGGAGGGGGGAGCTGTTTTTT. Protein product: CASSQEPGRGELFF.